This passage covers 19 T cell receptor beta chains from one sample sequenced in a study of T cells in Graves' hyperthyroidism and ophthalmopathy. Amplified TCR beta CDR3 regions derived from RNA transcripts. A first-round RT-PCR of the TCR CDR3 used the HTBI primer set. TCRdb redid the calling of the multiplex PCR reads with MiXCR, one entry per CDR3 protein. Here the sample spans about 770,000 distinct CDR3 sequences, approximately 19% being singletons. Sequencing used blood. These receptors were collected from a woman aged 45-65 years with Graves' hyperthyroidism that later progressed to Graves' ophthalmopathy.

This clonotype was seen ten or more times. The rearrangement joins TRBV30 to TRBJ1-2; D not resolved. Per the germline V gene, CDR1 is GTSNPN and CDR2 is SVGIG (reference sequence). The V gene lost 4 bases and the J gene lost 6 bases, with 6 bases spanning the gap. The CDR3 is 10 residues long. CDR3 DNA sequence: TGTGCCTGGAATTTCCATGGCTACACCTTC. This translates into CAWNFHGYTF.

A note on this clonotype: This could be a read error, since a much larger clone is one nucleotide away. This chain uses TRBV12-3 or TRBV12-4 with TRBJ1-6; 7 nucleotides match TRBD1. The CDR3 length is 17 residues. CDR3 sequence: CANSTTHRGLYNSPLHF. The CDR3 nucleotides read TGTGCCAACAGTACTACGCACAGGGGTCTCTATAATTCACCCCTCCACTTT.

The table lists this clonotype with many counts. The V call is TRBV3-1, the J call TRBJ2-5, with D unresolved. Trimming stripped 1 base from V and 0 bases from J, with 18 bases between. The germline CDR1 and CDR2 sequences are LGHDT and YNNKEL (reference sequence). This CDR3 has 18 residues. The CDR3 spells CASSQASNPNPYQETQYF. The CDR3 DNA follows: TGTGCCAGCAGCCAAGCGTCTAATCCGAACCCCTACCAAGAGACCCAGTACTTC.

The chain recombines TRBV9 with TRBJ1-1, with D perhaps TRBD1 (5 bases). The V end was cut by 2 bases, the J end by 3 bases, with 11 bases between. The germline V gene has CDR1 SGDLS and CDR2 YYNGEE. The CDR3 spans 14 residues. CDR3 region: CASSVSIRDTEAFF. CDR3 DNA sequence: TGTGCCAGCAGCGTTTCTATCAGGGACACTGAAGCTTTCTTT.

Many counts were recorded for this clonotype. This chain uses TRBV3-1 with TRBJ1-2; tentatively, D is TRBD1 (5 bases). The germline CDR1 and CDR2 sequences are LGHDT and YNNKEL (reference sequence). The V end was cut by 0 bases, the J end by 0 bases, with 11 bases between. The CDR3 has 16 amino acids. DNA for the CDR3: TGTGCCAGCAGCCAAGATCCGGACACACCTAACTATGGCTACACCTTC. Protein product: CASSQDPDTPNYGYTF.

The chain combines TRBV9 with TRBJ2-5; TRBD2 is a possible D gene (6 bases). Trimming removed 3 bases from V and 5 bases from J, with 20 bases in between. Germline V CDR1 and CDR2: SGDLS, YYNGEE. The CDR3 covers 16 residues. This CDR3 reads CASSATGTALWETQYF. In DNA form, the CDR3 reads TGTGCCAGCAGCGCCACCGGGACTGCGCTGTGGGAGACCCAGTACTTC.

This clonotype was picked up a small number of times. One junction end disagrees with the germline gene, perhaps due to a read error. The CDR3 region is CAGSLAEGEAFF. The CDR3 DNA follows: TGTGCCGGCAGCTTAGCGGAAGGGGAGGCTTTCTTT. V usage is TRBV11-1 and J usage is TRBJ1-1, with D possibly TRBD1 on 5 matching bases. Per germline, CDR1 SGHAT and CDR2 FQDESV (reference sequence). The length of the CDR3 is 12 residues.

This clonotype was observed a handful of times. The chain joins TRBV18 to TRBJ1-1; the D is unclear. V was trimmed by 3 bases and J by 7 bases, leaving 12 bases between them. The length of the CDR3 is 13 residues. Germline CDR1 is KGHSH and CDR2 is LQKENI. For the CDR3, the DNA is TGTGCCAGCTCACCGCCTGGGGAGTATGAAGCTTTCTTT. As protein: CASSPPGEYEAFF.

This clonotype showed up many times. The rearrangement links TRBV3-1 to TRBJ2-2, with D perhaps matching TRBD2 (5 bases). V lost 3 bases to trimming and J lost 3 bases, with 11 bases between them. Germline values: CDR1 LGHDT, CDR2 YNNKEL (reference sequence). The CDR3 contains 15 residues. The CDR3 region has the DNA TGTGCCAGCAGCCAGACGTCGGGGTACACCGGGGAGCTGTTTTTT. Translation: CASSQTSGYTGELFF.

On this clonotype itself: A much more abundant neighbour one base away suggests this may be a read error. The chain couples TRBV7-2 to TRBJ1-1; no reliable D call. Looked up from germline, CDR1 is SGHTA and CDR2 is FQGNSA. CDR3 length equals 15 residues. The CDR3 spells CASSLVRFLNTGAFF. CDR3 sequence (DNA): TGTGCCAGCAGCTTAGTAAGGTTTTTGAACACTGGAGCTTTCTTT.

The rearrangement joins TRBV29-1 to TRBJ2-2; 12 positions match TRBD2. This CDR3 has 14 residues. V gave up 6 bases and J gave up 6 bases; unmatched junction bases: 5. Germline-derived CDR1 and CDR2 are SQVTM and ANQGSEA. The CDR3 DNA follows: TGCAGCGTGGCACTAGCGGGGGGCTCCGGGGAGCTGTTTTTT. Protein: CSVALAGGSGELFF.

The chain carries TRBV6-5 and TRBJ2-1; TRBD2 matches at 15 bases. CDR1 is MNHEY and CDR2 is SVGAGI in the germline V gene. This CDR3 has 16 amino acids. J gave up 9 bases and V 2 bases, and 5 bases lay outside the gene matches. This CDR3 reads CASSYGWTSGGGEQFF. The CDR3 nucleotides are TGTGCCAGCAGTTACGGATGGACTAGCGGGGGGGGTGAGCAGTTCTTC.

The chain links TRBV10-3 to TRBJ2-5; TRBD2 matches 11 bases. The V gene's germline CDR1 is ENHRY and CDR2 SYGVKD. The CDR3 loop spans 17 amino acids. The V gene end was trimmed by 0 bases and the J gene end by 3 bases; junction bases not matched to a gene: 6. This CDR3 is CAISESVLAGDKETQYF. The DNA for the CDR3 is TGTGCCATCAGTGAGTCGGTACTAGCGGGGGATAAAGAGACCCAGTACTTC.

This clonotype was recorded at least ten times. The chain couples TRBV7-2 to TRBJ2-1; the match to TRBD2 covers 10 bases. Germline assignment: CDR1 SGHTA and CDR2 FQGNSA. V trimming: 7 bases; J trimming: 7 bases; junction bases outside the gene matches: 10. The CDR3 has 15 residues. CDR3 DNA: TGTGCCAGCACCCGAAGCGGGGGGGCCGTTAATGAGCAGTTCTTC. Its translation: CASTRSGGAVNEQFF.

Note on this clonotype: One junction end does not reproduce the germline sequence, and a read error may be involved. This rearrangement joins TRBV11-3 to TRBJ2-2, with D possibly TRBD1 on 7 matching bases. Germline V gene data show CDR1 as SGHNT and CDR2 as YENEEA. This CDR3 comprises 14 residues. CDR3 sequence: CASSVGQNTGGLFF. In DNA form, the CDR3 reads TGTGCCAGCAGCGTGGGACAGAACACCGGGGGGCTGTTTTTT.

The chain combines TRBV10-3 with TRBJ2-5; 8 bases map to TRBD1. The CDR3 has 15 residues. V was pared by 6 bases and J by 1 base, with 7 bases of the junction left unmatched. Per germline, CDR1 ENHRY and CDR2 SYGVKD. As DNA, the CDR3 is TGTGCCATCAGCGGACCTGACAGGGGCCAAGAGACCCAGTACTTC. Its protein is CAISGPDRGQETQYF.

J is TRBJ1-5 and V is TRBV15, with a weak D call TRBD1 (6 bases). The CDR3 runs 16 residues. Germline loops: CDR1 LNHNV, CDR2 YYDKDF (reference sequence). The V end was cut by 3 bases, the J end by 4 bases, with 16 bases between. CDR3 bases: TGTGCCACCAGCAGCAGACAGGTGGGAGGTAATCAGCCCCAGCATTTT. It yields the protein CATSSRQVGGNQPQHF.

A word on this clonotype: A much larger clone differs from this one at a single base, so this may be a read error. The gene calls are TRBV2 and TRBJ2-7; D gene ambiguous. Germline CDR1 and CDR2: SNHLY and FYNNEI. This CDR3 contains 12 residues. CDR3 residues: CANSVPSYEQYF. The CDR3 DNA reads TGTGCCAACAGTGTCCCCTCCTACGAGCAGTACTTC.

In this sample, this clonotype turned up many times. The chain joins TRBV20-1 to TRBJ2-3, with TRBD1 matching over 9 bases. The junction had 15 bases not matched to a gene; V was cut back by 5 bases and J by 0 bases. The CDR3 spans 18 residues. Per the germline V gene, CDR1 is DFQATT and CDR2 is SNEGSKA (reference sequence). CDR3 in amino acids: CSALQRQGGIGSTDTQYF. CDR3 nucleotide sequence: TGCAGTGCTTTACAAAGACAGGGGGGGATAGGAAGCACAGATACGCAGTATTTT.